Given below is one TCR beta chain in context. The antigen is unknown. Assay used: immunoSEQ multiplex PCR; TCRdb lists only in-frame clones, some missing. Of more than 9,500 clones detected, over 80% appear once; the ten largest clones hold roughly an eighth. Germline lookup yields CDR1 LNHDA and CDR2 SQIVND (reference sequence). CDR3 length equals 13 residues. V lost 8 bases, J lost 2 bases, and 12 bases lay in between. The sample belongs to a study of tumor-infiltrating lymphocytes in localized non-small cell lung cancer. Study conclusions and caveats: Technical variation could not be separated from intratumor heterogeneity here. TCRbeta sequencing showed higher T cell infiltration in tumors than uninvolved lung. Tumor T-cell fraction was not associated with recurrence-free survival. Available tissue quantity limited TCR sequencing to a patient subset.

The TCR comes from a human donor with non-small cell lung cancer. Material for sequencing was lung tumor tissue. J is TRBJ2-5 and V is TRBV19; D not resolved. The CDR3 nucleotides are TGTGCCAGTTCCCGTGGATCACAAGAGACCCAGTACTTC. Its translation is CASSRGSQETQYF.